The 14 T cell receptor beta chains below were found in one sample sequenced in a study of beta chain features in type 1 diabetes. Study-wide findings and caveats: TCRB CDR3 length was moderately but significantly reduced in all four CD4+ subsets of Type 1 diabetes patients.

These receptors have no identified antigens. The investigators reverse transcribed all of the isolated RNA, so they sequenced expressed TCRB transcripts. Sequencing used immunoSEQ multiplex PCR; TCRdb keeps in-frame clones, though not all of them. The sample holds fewer than 400,000 clones, approximately 9.7% seen once. The sequencing input was central memory CD4+ T cells from blood. All receptors derive from a man in his thirties or forties with type 1 diabetes.

This clone has just a few counts. This chain links TRBV16 with TRBJ1-4; perhaps TRBD1 as D (6 bases). V lost 4 bases, J lost 5 bases, and 17 bases lay in between. This CDR3 spans 16 amino acids. Germline V gives CDR1 KGHSY, CDR2 FQNENV. The DNA of the CDR3 is TGTGCCAGCAGCCGTCCGATGGGTGGACAGAATGAAAAACTGTTTTTT. Amino acid sequence: CASSRPMGGQNEKLFF.

This rearrangement joins TRBV5-1 to TRBJ2-1; 10 nucleotides line up with TRBD2. This CDR3 has 18 residues. Germline V gives CDR1 SGHRS, CDR2 YFSETQ. V was clipped by 1 base and J by 2 bases; unmatched bases: 9. CDR3 DNA sequence: TGCGCCAGCAGCTTGATGGCTAGCGGGGGATCCACCTACAATGAGCAGTTCTTC. Amino acids: CASSLMASGGSTYNEQFF. Supplemented by reference TRBV5-1 and TRBJ2-1, the full variable domain reads KAGVTQTPRYLIKTRGQQVTLSCSPISGHRSVSWYQQTPGQGLQFLFEYFSETQRNKGNFPGRFSGRQFSNSRSEMNVSTLELGDSALYLCASSLMASGGSTYNEQFFGPGTRLTVL.

On this clone itself: Within the sample, other DNA sequences also encode this same CDR3. The chain joins TRBV28 to TRBJ1-6; D not resolved. CDR1 and CDR2 from the germline V gene are MDHEN and SYDVKM. V shed 2 bases and J shed 8 bases, with 4 bases lying between them. The CDR3 length is 12 residues. The CDR3 sequence: CASSLMDSPLHF. In DNA form, the CDR3 reads TGTGCCAGCAGTTTAATGGATTCACCCCTCCACTTT.

A few counts support this clone. The J gene is TRBJ2-3, the V gene TRBV6-5; a possible D gene is TRBD1 (6 bases). The V and J ends lost 7 bases and 2 bases respectively, with 16 bases between them. The germline CDR1 and CDR2 sequences are MNHEY and SVGAGI. The CDR3 covers 15 residues. DNA for the CDR3: TGTGCCAGCACTCTCCCGGGACATCACACAGATACGCAGTATTTT. Residues: CASTLPGHHTDTQYF.

The sample holds a few counts of this clone. This sequence joins TRBV19 and TRBJ1-2; possibly TRBD1 for D (6 bases). Deletions cut 10 bases from V and 4 bases from J, with 13 bases between. Germline V lookup: CDR1 LNHDA, CDR2 SQIVND (reference sequence). The CDR3 totals 12 residues. This CDR3 reads CATAGETYGYTF. The CDR3 DNA reads TGTGCCACCGCAGGGGAAACCTATGGCTACACCTTC.

This chain uses TRBV7-9 with TRBJ1-1; 8 nucleotides agree with TRBD1. Germline CDR1 is SEHNR and CDR2 is FQNEAQ (reference sequence). The CDR3 spans 14 residues. J gave up 1 base and V 5 bases, and 3 bases lay outside the gene matches. CDR3 loop: CASSIGQGNTEAFF. Written as DNA, the CDR3 is TGTGCCAGCAGCATAGGACAGGGGAACACTGAAGCTTTCTTT.

This clone was counted between two and nine times. The rearrangement joins TRBV5-1 to TRBJ2-5; no clear D gene. Germline V lookup: CDR1 SGHRS, CDR2 YFSETQ. The CDR3 length is 15 residues. V gave up 6 bases and J gave up 5 bases, with 20 bases separating them. This CDR3 is CASTDSAGLGETQYF. The CDR3 region has the DNA TGCGCCAGCACCGACTCCGCCGGTCTAGGCGAGACCCAGTACTTC.

The genes are TRBV7-9 and TRBJ2-5; D unclear. Trimming removed 4 bases at V and 12 bases at J, with 12 bases between. In germline, CDR1 is SEHNR, CDR2 FQNEAQ (reference sequence). This CDR3 spans 11 amino acids. The CDR3: CASSSTEVEYF. DNA of the CDR3: TGTGCCAGCAGCTCAACAGAGGTGGAGTACTTC. The complete variable domain, with remaining parts taken from reference TRBV7-9 and TRBJ2-5, reads DTGVSQNPRHKITKRGQNVTFRCDPISEHNRLYWYRQTLGQGPEFLTYFQNEAQLEKSRLLSDRFSAERPKGSFSTLEIQRTEQGDSAMYLCASSSTEVEYFGPGTRLLVL.

In this sample, this clone turned up a few times. The chain is built from TRBV4-3 and TRBJ1-3; D uncertain. This CDR3 is built from 17 residues. The germline V gene has CDR1 LGHNA and CDR2 YSLEER. V was shortened by 0 bases and J by 0 bases, with 12 bases between the two germline ends. In nucleotides, the CDR3 is TGCGCCAGCAGCCAAGATGACGGCGGAATCTCTGGAAACACCATATATTTT. Translated, it gives CASSQDDGGISGNTIYF.

V gene TRBV2 combines with J gene TRBJ2-5; the match to TRBD1 covers 11 bases. V lost 8 bases to trimming and J lost 2 bases; unmatched junction nucleotides: 4. The germline CDR1 and CDR2 sequences are SNHLY and FYNNEI. The CDR3 loop spans 14 amino acids. The CDR3, as DNA: TGTGCCAGCGGGGACAGGGGGGGACAAGAGACCCAGTACTTC. This encodes CASGDRGGQETQYF.

The rearrangement uses TRBV7-8 and TRBJ2-7, with D perhaps matching TRBD2 (6 bases). CDR1 SGHVS and CDR2 FQNEAQ come from the germline V gene. Between the trimmed V and J ends, which lost 3 bases and 6 bases, there was a span of 27 bases. The CDR3 is 18 residues long. CDR3 protein: CASSFRDSGLPPGGEQYF. CDR3 coding DNA: TGTGCCAGCAGCTTTAGGGATAGTGGGCTACCTCCCGGGGGCGAGCAGTACTTC.

This clone was recorded once. The chain employs TRBV30 and TRBJ2-5, with D uncertain. Germline assignment: CDR1 GTSNPN and CDR2 SVGIG (reference sequence). Trimming stripped 5 bases from V and 5 bases from J, with 15 bases between. The CDR3 has 13 amino acids. The CDR3 spells CAWAAPILETQYF. The CDR3 DNA reads as TGTGCCTGGGCCGCCCCAATTTTGGAGACCCAGTACTTC.

The sample holds a few counts of this clone. The chain has TRBV30 and TRBJ1-1, with TRBD1 as a possible D gene (5 bases). The CDR3 extends over 13 amino acids. Germline V gives CDR1 GTSNPN, CDR2 SVGIG (reference sequence). V lost 1 base to trimming and J lost 2 bases, with 8 bases between them. The chain's CDR3 is CAWSGQINTEAFF. The CDR3 DNA reads as TGTGCCTGGAGTGGACAGATCAACACTGAAGCTTTCTTT.

The rearrangement uses TRBV4-1 and TRBJ2-7; 7 bases align to TRBD1. CDR1 is MGHRA and CDR2 is YSYEKL in the germline V gene. CDR3 length: 16 amino acids. Losses at the gene ends were 0 bases for V and 0 bases for J; bases not matched to a gene: 5. The CDR3 loop reads CASSQERDRASYEQYF. The CDR3 nucleotides read TGCGCCAGCAGCCAAGAGAGAGACAGGGCCTCCTACGAGCAGTACTTC.